The clone carrying this T cell receptor beta chain was picked up one time. Its antigen is still unknown. The source of the sample is a study of shared clonotypes between healthy human individuals. The CDR3 is made up of 14 amino acids. Donors were Caucasian adults residing in Nashville, Tennessee, USA. The study, taken as a whole, reports: Relative to memory subsets, naive subsets generally showed larger estimated richness.

Generated by immunoSEQ multiplex PCR, the TCRdb table keeps only in-frame clones and is missing some. This repertoire shows over a million clones, around 95% found once; its top ten account for about 1.2%. The sequence came from a man aged 30 to 39 in good health. The material sequenced was naive CD4+ T cells sorted from blood. Subset here: CD45RA+ positively selected. J is TRBJ1-2 and V is TRBV21-1; TRBD1, the table's D call, lacks a check against the DNA. TRBV21-1 is listed as a pseudogene. The CDR3 is CAGEFYPRGDGYTF. The CDR3, as DNA: TGTGCCGGGGAGTTTTATCCCAGGGGCGATGGCTACACCTTC.